The 23 T cell receptor beta chains given below trace back to one sample, sequenced in a study of T cell clonotyping in hematopoietic cell transplantation. Sample time point: recipient sample about 28 days before transplant, after cytoreduction. Using immunoSEQ multiplex PCR, the repertoire was profiled, and TCRdb retains in-frame clones only, with some absent. The table shows approximately 80,000 clones, with 96% occurring only once. The input for sequencing was peripheral blood mononuclear cells, taken before stem cell transplant. The receptors were gathered from a woman aged 50 to 60 with acute myeloid leukemia. Some clones in this sample may be carry-over from other donors' samples.

The chain has TRBV10-3 and TRBJ2-7; possible D gene TRBD1, 6 bases. CDR1 is ENHRY and CDR2 is SYGVKD in the germline V gene. The CDR3 is 16 residues long. The germline V and J ends were trimmed by 0 bases and 2 bases, with 14 bases remaining between them. The CDR3 is CAISESQLDRTYEQYF. CDR3 DNA: TGTGCCATCAGTGAGTCCCAACTGGACAGAACCTACGAGCAGTACTTC.

The chain recombines TRBV6-5 with TRBJ1-2, with D perhaps TRBD1 (5 bases). The V gene lost 6 bases and the J gene lost 2 bases, with 7 bases spanning the gap. This CDR3 comprises 12 residues. The germline V gene has CDR1 MNHEY and CDR2 SVGAGI. Here the CDR3 reads CASRSGNYGYTF. The DNA of the CDR3 is TGTGCCAGCAGATCAGGGAACTATGGCTACACCTTC.

J is TRBJ2-7 and V is TRBV11-2; D ambiguous. V dropped 1 base and J dropped 8 bases, with 12 bases sitting between them. Germline values: CDR1 SGHAT, CDR2 FQNNGV. The CDR3 loop spans 13 amino acids. For the CDR3, the DNA is TGTGCCAGCAGCTTAGGAGGTGTTCCGAAGCAGTACTTC. Translating gives CASSLGGVPKQYF.

The rearrangement joins TRBV5-8 to TRBJ2-5; the D is unclear. CDR1 is SGHTS and CDR2 is YDEGEE in the germline V gene. This CDR3 has 14 amino acids. V dropped 0 bases and J dropped 2 bases, with 8 bases sitting between them. This chain's CDR3 is CASSLGHTQETQYF. As DNA, the CDR3 is TGTGCCAGCAGCTTGGGACATACACAAGAGACCCAGTACTTC.

The chain joins TRBV27 to TRBJ2-1; 12 bases match TRBD2. Unmatched junction bases numbered 8, after V lost 4 bases and J lost 7 bases. CDR1 and CDR2 from the germline V gene are MNHEY and SMNVEV (reference sequence). CDR3 size: 16 residues. As DNA, the CDR3 is TGTGCCAGCAGTTGGGCTAGCGGGGGGGTGGGTAATGAGCAGTTCTTC. It yields the protein CASSWASGGVGNEQFF.

This clone has a single count. The chain carries TRBV30 and TRBJ2-6; maybe TRBD2 (5 bases). Germline assignment: CDR1 GTSNPN and CDR2 SVGIG (reference sequence). The CDR3 contains 15 residues. V was trimmed by 1 base and J by 2 bases, leaving 9 bases between them. The CDR3 DNA reads TGTGCCTGGAGTGGAGGGAGAGCTGGGGCCAACGTCCTGACTTTC. It yields the protein CAWSGGRAGANVLTF. Full variable domain (rest looked up from reference TRBV30 and TRBJ2-6): SQTIHQWPATLVQPVGSPLSLECTVEGTSNPNLYWYRQAAGRGLQLLFYSVGIGQISSEVPQNLSASRPQDRQFILSSKKLLLSDSGFYLCAWSGGRAGANVLTFGAGSRLTVL.

The rearrangement links TRBV5-1 to TRBJ2-2, with D possibly matching TRBD1 (6 bases). The CDR3 runs 13 residues. CDR1 and CDR2 from the germline V gene are SGHRS and YFSETQ. V was shortened by 3 bases and J by 3 bases, with 6 bases between the two germline ends. The CDR3 DNA is TGCGCCAGCAGCTGGACAGACACCGGGGAGCTGTTTTTT. Residues: CASSWTDTGELFF.

J is TRBJ2-5 and V is TRBV30; TRBD1 matches 10 bases. Germline assignment: CDR1 GTSNPN and CDR2 SVGIG (reference sequence). There are 14 residues in the CDR3. The V and J ends lost 3 bases and 1 base, in that order; junction bases with no gene match: 2. The CDR3 coding sequence is TGTGCCTGGAGGGGACAGGGGTCCCAAGAGACCCAGTACTTC. Encoded protein: CAWRGQGSQETQYF.

The rearrangement joins TRBV9 to TRBJ2-1; D gene ambiguous. The CDR3 sequence is 14 residues long. Germline V gene lookup returns CDR1 SGDLS and CDR2 YYNGEE. V lost 3 bases and J lost 2, with 9 bases in between. The CDR3 loop reads CASSAAATYNEQFF. The DNA for the CDR3 is TGTGCCAGCAGCGCCGCGGCCACCTACAATGAGCAGTTCTTC.

In this sample, this clone turned up once. The gene calls are TRBV2 and TRBJ1-2, with D tentatively TRBD1 (6 bases). Germline assignment: CDR1 SNHLY and CDR2 FYNNEI. Trimming removed 6 bases at V and 4 bases at J, with 15 bases between. This CDR3 is 14 amino acids long. CDR3 loop: CASSPTGGGYGYTF. CDR3 nucleotide sequence: TGTGCCAGCAGCCCCACGGGGGGCGGCTATGGCTACACCTTC.

This clone is a singleton in its sample. V is TRBV2 and J is TRBJ2-5; perhaps TRBD1 as D (6 bases). CDR1 and CDR2 from the germline V gene are SNHLY and FYNNEI. The CDR3 loop spans 14 amino acids. Deletions cut 4 bases from V and 2 bases from J, with 11 bases between. CDR3 residues: CASSGDILQETQYF. CDR3 DNA sequence: TGTGCCAGCAGTGGGGACATCTTACAAGAGACCCAGTACTTC.

The table lists this clone with a count of one. V is TRBV10-2 and J is TRBJ1-5; D ambiguous. CDR3 length equals 13 residues. CDR1 and CDR2 (germline): WSHSY, SAAADI. Trimming stripped 5 bases from V and 0 bases from J, with 5 bases between. Here the CDR3 reads CASSISSNQPQHF. CDR3 sequence (DNA): TGCGCCAGCAGTATAAGTAGCAATCAGCCCCAGCATTTT.

CDR3 nucleotide sequence: TGTGCCAGCAGCTTCCAATGGGTGAACTCTGGAAACACCATATATTTT. Protein sequence: CASSFQWVNSGNTIYF. V and J are TRBV7-2 and TRBJ1-3; D unclear. Trimming took 3 bases from V and 0 from J, leaving 12 bases between them. This CDR3 spans 16 amino acids. Germline loops: CDR1 SGHTA, CDR2 FQGNSA. The complete variable domain, with remaining parts taken from reference TRBV7-2 and TRBJ1-3, reads GAGVSQSPSNKVTEKGKDVELRCDPISGHTALYWYRQSLGQGLEFLIYFQGNSAPDKSGLPSDRFSAERTGGSVSTLTIQRTQQEDSAVYLCASSFQWVNSGNTIYFGEGSWLTVV.

The chain joins TRBV7-2 to TRBJ1-2, with D maybe TRBD1 (6 bases). CDR1 is SGHTA, CDR2 FQGNSA, per germline. Between the trimmed V and J ends, which lost 5 bases and 6 bases, there was a span of 19 bases. The CDR3 runs 15 residues. In DNA, the CDR3 is TGTGCCAGCAGCCCCAACCGGGACACCCATCATGGCTACACCTTC. It codes for CASSPNRDTHHGYTF.

V is TRBV5-1 and J is TRBJ2-5; 8 positions agree with TRBD2. J lost 0 bases, V lost 4 bases, and 14 bases had no gene match. Germline V gene data show CDR1 as SGHRS and CDR2 as YFSETQ. The CDR3 spans 18 residues. The CDR3 DNA follows: TGCGCCAGCAGCAGGATAGCATCGGGGGGGAGTTACCAAGAGACCCAGTACTTC. Its protein product is CASSRIASGGSYQETQYF.

The genes are TRBV5-1 and TRBJ1-2; 7 bases map to TRBD1. The CDR3 extends over 15 amino acids. In germline, CDR1 is SGHRS, CDR2 YFSETQ. Unmatched junction bases numbered 11, after V lost 4 bases and J lost 5 bases. CDR3 nucleotides: TGCGCCAGCAGCGGGGCCGGGACAGAAATATATGGCTACACCTTC. Residues: CASSGAGTEIYGYTF.

CDR3 nucleotide sequence: TGTGCCAGCAGCCTCCGGGACAGCAATCAGCCCCAGCATTTT. Its protein is CASSLRDSNQPQHF. V usage is TRBV7-8 and J usage is TRBJ1-5, with a tentative D call TRBD1 (5 bases). Germline CDR1 and CDR2: SGHVS and FQNEAQ. Trimming took 5 bases from V and 1 from J, leaving 9 bases between them. The CDR3 sequence is 14 residues long.

The chain is built from TRBV19 and TRBJ1-1; the match to TRBD1 covers 7 bases. This CDR3 contains 14 residues. Germline V gives CDR1 LNHDA, CDR2 SQIVND (reference sequence). The J segment lost 3 bases and the V segment lost 4 bases, leaving 5 bases of the junction unmatched. In DNA form, the CDR3 reads TGTGCCAGTAGTAAAAGTCAGGGGGACACTGAAGCTTTCTTT. Encoded protein: CASSKSQGDTEAFF.

The chain uses TRBV19 and TRBJ2-3; 7 bases agree with TRBD1. The V and J ends lost 5 bases and 0 bases, in that order; junction bases with no gene match: 5. The CDR3 runs to 15 residues. The V gene's germline CDR1 is LNHDA and CDR2 SQIVND (reference sequence). The CDR3 here is CASSLSTGSTDTQYF. The CDR3 DNA is TGTGCCAGTAGTCTCTCGACAGGGAGCACAGATACGCAGTATTTT.

The chain is built from TRBV9 and TRBJ1-1, with 9 bases matching TRBD1. The CDR3 totals 14 residues. The trim removed 5 bases at V and 5 bases at J, leaving 7 bases unmatched. In germline, CDR1 is SGDLS, CDR2 YYNGEE. In nucleotides, the CDR3 is TGTGCCAGCAGTGCGGACAGGGGAAGAACTGAAGCTTTCTTT. It specifies CASSADRGRTEAFF.

V is TRBV11-2 and J is TRBJ1-1; tentatively, D is TRBD1 (5 bases). CDR1 and CDR2 from the germline V gene are SGHAT and FQNNGV. The CDR3 is made up of 12 amino acids. Trimming stripped 8 bases from V and 9 bases from J, with 16 bases between. The CDR3 DNA reads TGTGCCAGCGGGTCGACAGTTATGAAAGCTTTCTTT. Residues: CASGSTVMKAFF.

V gene TRBV30 combines with J gene TRBJ1-6; D is undetermined. V lost 0 bases and J lost 1, with 7 bases in between. CDR1 and CDR2 from the germline V gene are GTSNPN and SVGIG (reference sequence). The CDR3 runs 15 residues. DNA of the CDR3: TGTGCCTGGAGTGTACAAGGATCCTATAATTCACCCCTCCACTTT. As protein: CAWSVQGSYNSPLHF.

The CDR3 loop is CASSVGQGDLNQPQHF. The CDR3 DNA reads as TGTGCCAGCAGTGTGGGACAGGGGGACTTAAATCAGCCCCAGCATTTT. The chain links TRBV6-1 to TRBJ1-5, with 11 bases fitting TRBD1. The V gene's germline CDR1 is MNHNS and CDR2 SASEGT. The CDR3 is made up of 16 amino acids. V was clipped by 4 bases and J by 4 bases; unmatched bases: 6.